A single sample is the source of the 31 T cell receptor beta chains below, sequenced in a study of CD8 T cells in ankylosing spondylitis. One entry per CDR3 protein, called by TCRdb with MiXCR from the 5' RACE reads. This table has roughly 97,000 distinct CDR3 sequences, roughly 8.3% appearing once. The sample taken for sequencing was blood, either unsorted or a sorted T cell fraction (not recorded which). The receptor source for this set is a male donor with ankylosing spondylitis or in good health (not recorded which).

This clonotype has ten or more counts. The chain combines TRBV4-3 with TRBJ1-1; D remains unclear. Germline CDR1 reads LGHNA; CDR2 reads YSLEER. The V gene lost 0 bases and the J gene lost 3 bases, with 5 bases spanning the gap. This CDR3 has 13 residues. CDR3 in amino acids: CASSQEWDTEAFF. The CDR3 DNA follows: TGCGCCAGCAGCCAAGAGTGGGACACTGAAGCTTTCTTT.

At least ten counts were recorded for this clonotype. The CDR3 nucleotides are TGCAGCGTTGACCCGTACAATGAGCAGTTCTTC. Amino acid sequence: CSVDPYNEQFF. The chain links TRBV29-1 to TRBJ2-1; no definite D call. The V and J ends lost 3 bases and 4 bases respectively, with 4 bases between them. The germline V gene encodes CDR1 SQVTM and CDR2 ANQGSEA. This CDR3 contains 11 residues.

The table lists this clonotype with many counts. CDR3 nucleotides: TGTGCCACCCGCAACCACCGGGACAGGAAAAACTACAATGAGCAGTTCTTC. Amino acids: CATRNHRDRKNYNEQFF. This sequence joins TRBV15 and TRBJ2-1; 8 bases are shared with TRBD1. The CDR3 loop spans 17 amino acids. V was pared by 8 bases and J by 3 bases, with 15 bases of the junction left unmatched. Germline V lookup: CDR1 LNHNV, CDR2 YYDKDF (reference sequence).

The CDR3 nucleotides read TGTGCCAGCAGCGTGCTTCGGACCGCGAACACCGGGGAGCTGTTTTTT. It yields the protein CASSVLRTANTGELFF. The rearrangement uses TRBV9 and TRBJ2-2, with unresolved D. The CDR3 is 16 amino acids. Germline CDR1 SGDLS, CDR2 YYNGEE. Between the trimmed V and J ends, which lost 2 bases and 0 bases, there was a span of 11 bases.

This clonotype was counted many times. The rearrangement uses TRBV7-2 and TRBJ1-2; 7 bases line up with TRBD1. Losses at the gene ends were 5 bases for V and 0 bases for J; bases not matched to a gene: 6. The CDR3 is 15 amino acids. Per the germline V gene, CDR1 is SGHTA and CDR2 is FQGNSA. This CDR3 reads CASSLRQGSNYGYTF. The DNA for the CDR3 is TGTGCCAGCAGCCTAAGACAGGGATCTAACTATGGCTACACCTTC.

This clonotype showed up just a few times. The chain recombines TRBV7-2 with TRBJ1-5; 9 nucleotides line up with TRBD1. V trimming: 1 base; J trimming: 7 bases; junction bases outside the gene matches: 11. The CDR3 runs to 17 residues. Germline values: CDR1 SGHTA, CDR2 FQGNSA. The CDR3 is CASSLGGTGGKIQPQHF. CDR3 nucleotide sequence: TGTGCCAGCAGCTTAGGGGGTACAGGGGGCAAGATCCAGCCCCAGCATTTT. Complete variable domain (other parts from reference TRBV7-2 and TRBJ1-5): GAGVSQSPSNKVTEKGKDVELRCDPISGHTALYWYRQSLGQGLEFLIYFQGNSAPDKSGLPSDRFSAERTGGSVSTLTIQRTQQEDSAVYLCASSLGGTGGKIQPQHFGDGTRLSIL.

This clonotype showed up many times. J is TRBJ2-6 and V is TRBV4-1; TRBD2 agrees at 11 bases. The CDR3 spans 19 residues. After removal of 3 bases from V and 1 base from J, the junction contained 8 bases not matched to a gene. Germline CDR1 is MGHRA and CDR2 is YSYEKL. The CDR3 region is CASSHLPGLAESGANVLTF. In DNA, the CDR3 is TGCGCCAGCAGCCACCTTCCGGGACTAGCGGAGTCTGGGGCCAACGTCCTGACTTTC.

Many counts were recorded for this clonotype. This chain uses TRBV7-2 with TRBJ2-1; perhaps D is TRBD1 or TRBD2 (6 bases each). V shed 3 bases and J shed 15 bases, with 18 bases lying between them. Germline V gives CDR1 SGHTA, CDR2 FQGNSA. The CDR3 covers 13 residues. CDR3 loop: CASSFPWGATSFF. CDR3 coding DNA: TGTGCCAGCAGCTTTCCGTGGGGGGCGACGTCGTTCTTC.

This clonotype was counted between two and nine times. The chain combines TRBV9 with TRBJ1-3; TRBD1 aligns across 8 bases. CDR1 is SGDLS and CDR2 is YYNGEE in the germline V gene. With 3 bases clipped from V and 4 bases from J, the junction kept 9 bases outside the gene matches. The CDR3 covers 16 residues. The CDR3, as DNA: TGTGCCAGCAGCGCCGGACAGGGTCTGGCAGGAAACACCATATATTTT. It is translated as CASSAGQGLAGNTIYF.

Ten or more counts support this clonotype. The V and J genes are TRBV9 and TRBJ2-3, with 8 bases matching TRBD2. The V gene end was trimmed by 0 bases and the J gene end by 2 bases; junction bases not matched to a gene: 5. The CDR3 covers 16 residues. Germline CDR1 and CDR2: SGDLS and YYNGEE. CDR3 loop: CASSVGERESTDTQYF. In DNA form, the CDR3 reads TGTGCCAGCAGCGTAGGGGAGCGGGAGTCCACAGATACGCAGTATTTT.

This clonotype has at least ten counts. The rearrangement joins TRBV6-2 or TRBV6-3 to TRBJ2-1, with no clear D. The CDR3 consists of 14 residues. Per the germline V gene, CDR1 is MNHEY and CDR2 is SVGEGT. V lost 8 bases and J lost 2, with 13 bases in between. The CDR3 nucleotides are TGTGCCAGCCGGCCGCATGCAGCCTACAATGAGCAGTTCTTC. The encoded protein is CASRPHAAYNEQFF.

This chain uses TRBV20-1 with TRBJ2-7; D possibly uses TRBD1 or TRBD2 (5 bases each). V was trimmed by 0 bases and J by 6 bases, leaving 18 bases between them. The V gene's germline CDR1 is DFQATT and CDR2 SNEGSKA (reference sequence). This CDR3 contains 15 residues. The CDR3 DNA reads as TGCAGTGCTAGAGACCTCAGGGAGCCTTTCGCCGAGCAGTACTTC. This translates into CSARDLREPFAEQYF.

In its sample, this clonotype was seen many times. The chain has TRBV6-1 and TRBJ1-2, with 8 bases aligning to TRBD1. This CDR3 spans 13 amino acids. With 5 bases clipped from V and 8 bases from J, the junction kept 7 bases outside the gene matches. CDR1 is MNHNS and CDR2 is SASEGT in the germline V gene. The CDR3 DNA is TGTGCCAGCAGTCGACAGGGGTTGAAGGGCTACACCTTC. Encoded protein: CASSRQGLKGYTF.

This clonotype was counted ten times or more. V and J are TRBV3-1 and TRBJ2-2; D remains ambiguous. Germline V lookup: CDR1 LGHDT, CDR2 YNNKEL (reference sequence). This CDR3 region has 17 residues. V was clipped by 1 base and J by 0 bases, with 12 bases between them. CDR3 region: CASSQGTLFANTGELFF. DNA of the CDR3: TGTGCCAGCAGCCAAGGGACGCTTTTCGCGAACACCGGGGAGCTGTTTTTT.

This clonotype was observed many times. The chain couples TRBV12-3 or TRBV12-4 to TRBJ2-1; 7 bases match TRBD1. V lost 6 bases, J lost 4 bases, and 9 bases stayed unmatched. There are 15 residues in the CDR3. The CDR3 coding sequence is TGTGCCAGCAGAGCCACCCGGGACAGTTACAATGAGCAGTTCTTC. Protein product: CASRATRDSYNEQFF.

The J gene is TRBJ2-3, the V gene TRBV7-3, with 7 bases that match TRBD2. CDR1 SGHTA and CDR2 FQGTGA come from the germline V gene. This CDR3 is built from 15 residues. With V trimmed by 3 bases and J by 2 bases, 5 bases remained unmatched. CDR3 amino acids: CASSLAAGYTDTQYF. The CDR3 DNA follows: TGTGCCAGCAGCTTGGCAGCGGGGTACACAGATACGCAGTATTTT.

This clonotype showed up many times. The chain recombines TRBV12-3 or TRBV12-4 with TRBJ2-7, with D perhaps matching TRBD1 (5 bases). The germline V and J ends were trimmed by 6 bases and 0 bases, with 6 bases remaining between them. The length of the CDR3 is 12 residues. The CDR3 loop is CASRDISYEQYF. The CDR3 DNA reads TGTGCCAGCAGGGACATCTCCTACGAGCAGTACTTC.

This clonotype was seen repeatedly, ten times or more. In nucleotides, the CDR3 is TGTGCCAGCAGTGTGGACGGGGACTTCTATGGCTACACCTTC. As protein: CASSVDGDFYGYTF. The gene calls are TRBV12-3 or TRBV12-4 and TRBJ1-2, with D possibly TRBD1 on 5 matching bases. The V and J ends lost 5 bases and 4 bases respectively, with 14 bases between them. CDR3 length equals 14 residues.

Ten or more counts support this clonotype. V is TRBV6-6 and J is TRBJ1-5, with D possibly matching TRBD1 (5 bases). Between the trimmed V and J ends, which lost 8 bases and 5 bases, there was a span of 13 bases. The CDR3 length is 13 residues. Germline CDR1 and CDR2: MNHNY and SVGAGI (reference sequence). CDR3 residues: CASGNQGHQPQHF. The CDR3 DNA is TGTGCCAGCGGGAATCAGGGACATCAGCCCCAGCATTTT.

This sequence joins TRBV5-5 and TRBJ2-7, with a weak D call TRBD2 (5 bases). The germline gives CDR1 SGHKS, CDR2 YYEKEE (reference sequence). This CDR3 has 14 amino acids. V was pared by 0 bases and J by 6 bases, with 13 bases between. In DNA, the CDR3 is TGTGCCAGCAGCTTGGGAGGGTCCGGAGGCGAGCAGTACTTC. Its protein product is CASSLGGSGGEQYF.

This clonotype was picked up many times. V gene TRBV7-2 combines with J gene TRBJ2-3, with D tentatively TRBD2 (6 bases). V was shortened by 6 bases and J by 2 bases, with 15 bases between the two germline ends. The CDR3 spans 15 residues. CDR1 is SGHTA and CDR2 is FQGNSA in the germline V gene. DNA for the CDR3: TGTGCCAGCAGGGGGTCGAGGGGACTCACAGATACGCAGTATTTT. Encoded protein: CASRGSRGLTDTQYF.

This clonotype was seen many times. The J gene is TRBJ1-1, the V gene TRBV12-3 or TRBV12-4; maybe TRBD1 (6 bases). The CDR3 is 14 residues long. Between the trimmed V and J ends, which lost 3 bases and 4 bases, there was a span of 12 bases. DNA of the CDR3: TGTGCCAGCAGTTTGCAGGGGCGCAGCACTGAAGCTTTCTTT. It specifies CASSLQGRSTEAFF.

This clonotype was observed a few times. The chain carries TRBV7-2 and TRBJ1-1; D is unresolved. V lost 10 bases and J lost 0, with 15 bases in between. The CDR3 is 14 residues long. Germline V gene lookup returns CDR1 SGHTA and CDR2 FQGNSA. CDR3 DNA: TGTGCCATGAGGCGGGGTTCCATGAACACTGAAGCTTTCTTT. The encoded protein is CAMRRGSMNTEAFF.

The V call is TRBV11-2, the J call TRBJ2-1; 7 positions agree with TRBD2. This CDR3 has 17 residues. The germline CDR1 and CDR2 sequences are SGHAT and FQNNGV. Trimming at V came to 5 bases and at J to 1 base, leaving 11 bases not matched to a gene. In DNA form, the CDR3 reads TGTGCCAGCAGCCCCTCCCGGGGAGGGGCTTCCTACAATGAGCAGTTCTTC. Translation gives CASSPSRGGASYNEQFF. The full variable domain, in which reference TRBV11-2 and TRBJ2-1 provide the parts outside the CDR3, is EAGVAQSPRYKIIEKRQSVAFWCNPISGHATLYWYQQILGQGPKLLIQFQNNGVVDDSQLPKDRFSAERLKGVDSTLKIQPAKLEDSAVYLCASSPSRGGASYNEQFFGPGTRLTVL.

This clonotype was seen ten or more times. The genes are TRBV5-1 and TRBJ1-2; the match to TRBD1 covers 9 bases. After removal of 0 bases from V and 1 base from J, the junction contained 7 bases not matched to a gene. Germline loops: CDR1 SGHRS, CDR2 YFSETQ. The length of the CDR3 is 17 residues. In nucleotides, the CDR3 is TGCGCCAGCAGCTTGGTCTACAGGGGGCGAAGTAACTATGGCTACACCTTC. It encodes CASSLVYRGRSNYGYTF.

The sample holds many counts of this clonotype. The gene calls are TRBV6-1 and TRBJ1-5; 8 nucleotides agree with TRBD1. The ends lost 5 bases at V and 11 bases at J; junction bases unmatched: 14. This CDR3 contains 15 residues. The V gene's germline CDR1 is MNHNS and CDR2 SASEGT. Here the CDR3 DNA reads TGTGCCAGCAGTCCCGCGGACAGGGAATTGAAAGCCCAGCATTTT. The encoded protein is CASSPADRELKAQHF.

This clonotype has at least ten counts. The chain carries TRBV5-5 and TRBJ2-4; 10 positions match TRBD2. The CDR3 runs 12 residues. Germline assignment: CDR1 SGHKS and CDR2 YYEKEE (reference sequence). Trimming took 5 bases from V and 13 from J; bases not matched to a gene: 6. This chain's CDR3 is CASSPGLAEQYF. As DNA, the CDR3 is TGTGCCAGCAGTCCCGGACTAGCGGAGCAGTACTTC. The variable domain in full, completed from reference TRBV5-5 and TRBJ2-4, reads DAGVTQSPTHLIKTRGQQVTLRCSPISGHKSVSWYQQVLGQGPQFIFQYYEKEERGRGNFPDRFSARQFPNYSSELNVNALLLGDSALYLCASSPGLAEQYFGAGTRLSVL.

This clonotype was recorded at least ten times. The gene calls are TRBV12-3 or TRBV12-4 and TRBJ1-2; perhaps TRBD1 as D (5 bases). This CDR3 has 15 residues. V dropped 3 bases and J dropped 0 bases, with 11 bases sitting between them. The CDR3 coding sequence is TGTGCCAGCAGTTTGTTAGGGGAAGCTAACTATGGCTACACCTTC. Translating it yields CASSLLGEANYGYTF.

This clonotype turned up a few times. The V and J genes are TRBV29-1 and TRBJ2-7; 11 nucleotides agree with TRBD2. The trim removed 7 bases at V and 2 bases at J, leaving 4 bases unmatched. CDR3 size: 13 residues. Germline loops: CDR1 SQVTM, CDR2 ANQGSEA. The CDR3 is CSAIAGGPYEQYF. DNA of the CDR3: TGCAGCGCAATAGCGGGAGGGCCCTACGAGCAGTACTTC.

V usage is TRBV7-2 and J usage is TRBJ2-7; the D call may be TRBD1 or TRBD2 (5 bases each). Germline CDR1 and CDR2: SGHTA and FQGNSA. Between the trimmed V and J ends, which lost 7 bases and 5 bases, there was a span of 12 bases. This CDR3 has 12 residues. The CDR3 region has the DNA TGTGCCAGCATACGTGAGGGGAACGAGCAGTACTTC. It translates to CASIREGNEQYF.

This clonotype was seen many times. CDR3 DNA sequence: TGCAGCGTTGAAGATCGGTGGAGGGAGGACACCATATATTTT. Its protein is CSVEDRWREDTIYF. The rearrangement links TRBV29-1 to TRBJ1-3; D gene ambiguous. Per the germline V gene, CDR1 is SQVTM and CDR2 is ANQGSEA. V lost 0 bases and J 8 bases, leaving 14 bases between the germline ends. The CDR3 totals 14 residues.